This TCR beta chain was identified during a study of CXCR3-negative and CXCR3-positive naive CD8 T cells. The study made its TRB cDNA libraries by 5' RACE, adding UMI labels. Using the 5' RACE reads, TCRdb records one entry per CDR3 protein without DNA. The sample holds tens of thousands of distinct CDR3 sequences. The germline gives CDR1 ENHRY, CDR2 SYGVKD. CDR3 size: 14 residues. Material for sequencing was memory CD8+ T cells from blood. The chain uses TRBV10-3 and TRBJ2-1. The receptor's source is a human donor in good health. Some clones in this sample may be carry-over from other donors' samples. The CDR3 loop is CAISEGHLMDEQFF.